This TCR beta chain comes out of a study of CD8+ T cells in alopecia areata. cDNA prepared by RNA extraction and subsequent reverse transcription served as the template for sequencing. Data came from immunoSEQ multiplex PCR; TCRdb stores just in-frame clones and leaves some out. Of 150,000 to 200,000 clones in the sample, about 47% were seen once. Regarding treatment: oral pan-JAK inhibitor, 5-10 mg twice daily. In germline, CDR1 is GTSNPN, CDR2 SVGIG (reference sequence). After removal of 4 bases from V and 6 bases from J, the junction contained 6 bases not matched to a gene. This CDR3 spans 14 amino acids.

V is TRBV30 and J is TRBJ2-1; TRBD1 agrees at 10 bases. The sequence came from a human donor with alopecia areata. The specimen was CD8+ T cells sorted from blood, collected at week 52, from a patient treated with tofacitinib. CDR3 nucleotides: TGTGCCTGGAAGACAGGGGGCTTTCTCAATGAGCAGTTCTTC. Translating gives CAWKTGGFLNEQFF.